A selection of T cell receptor beta chains follows, all from one sample in a study of cytomegalovirus exposure and HLA in healthy donors. Clones were sequenced by immunoSEQ multiplex PCR, and TCRdb holds only the in-frame ones, with some missing. The repertoire includes approximately 140,000 clones, approximately 85% of them detected once, and roughly 6.8% sits in the top ten. Sequenced sample: PBMCs. All receptors derive from a man aged 45 to 65 in good health and CMV-seropositive. CDR3s include the opening cysteine and the closing phenylalanine or tryptophan. D genes are given only for firm matches. The listing skips clone size in some rows; elsewhere it reads once, few, many or a size class.

cdr3_nt: TGCGCCAGCAGCTTTACTAGCGGGACGGGGGAGCAGTACTTC; cdr3_aa: CASSFTSGTGEQYF; d_call: TRBD2; j_call: TRBJ2-7; clone_size: NA; v_call: TRBV7-8
cdr3_nt: TGTTCCAGCAGCAAAATTGCGGATACGCAGTATTTT; cdr3_aa: CSSSKIADTQYF; d_call: NA; j_call: TRBJ2-3; clone_size: NA; v_call: TRBV7-9
cdr3_nt: TGCGCCAGCAGCTTGGAGGGACAGGGGAGAGGCTACACCTTC; cdr3_aa: CASSLEGQGRGYTF; d_call: TRBD1; j_call: TRBJ1-2; clone_size: NA; v_call: TRBV5-1
cdr3_nt: TGTGCCAGCAGCCCTTCGGGACAGGGTCGCACTGAAGCTTTCTTT; cdr3_aa: CASSPSGQGRTEAFF; d_call: TRBD1; j_call: TRBJ1-1; clone_size: NA; v_call: TRBV7-9
cdr3_nt: TGTGCCAGCAGCGTGCGGGCGGACACAGATACGCAGTATTTT; cdr3_aa: CASSVRADTDTQYF; d_call: NA; j_call: TRBJ2-3; clone_size: few; v_call: TRBV9
cdr3_nt: TGTGCCAGCAGTAAGGTAGCGGAAACCACCGGGGAGCTGTTTTTT; cdr3_aa: CASSKVAETTGELFF; d_call: NA; j_call: TRBJ2-2; clone_size: few; v_call: TRBV6-4
cdr3_nt: TGTGCCTGGGAGGGACAGGGAGCTGGAAACACCATATATTTT; cdr3_aa: CAWEGQGAGNTIYF; d_call: TRBD1; j_call: TRBJ1-3; clone_size: NA; v_call: TRBV30
cdr3_nt: TGTGCCAGCAGCCTCGGGCTAGCTAGCTCCTACGAGCAGTACTTC; cdr3_aa: CASSLGLASSYEQYF; d_call: NA; j_call: TRBJ2-7; clone_size: NA; v_call: TRBV7-2
cdr3_nt: TGTGCCAGCAGCTTGGGGGACAGGGTTTACGAGCAGTACTTC; cdr3_aa: CASSLGDRVYEQYF; d_call: TRBD1; j_call: TRBJ2-7; clone_size: NA; v_call: TRBV5-4
cdr3_nt: TGTGCCAGCAGTTTTTTGGTAGGGACTAGCCCCCGCCGGCAGTACTTC; cdr3_aa: CASSFLVGTSPRRQYF; d_call: TRBD2; j_call: TRBJ2-7; clone_size: NA; v_call: TRBV28
cdr3_nt: TGTGCCAGCAGTTCGGGACAGGGGTATCAGCCCCAGCATTTT; cdr3_aa: CASSSGQGYQPQHF; d_call: TRBD1; j_call: TRBJ1-5; clone_size: few; v_call: TRBV28
cdr3_nt: TGTGCCAGCTCACTATTCTCGGCGGGAAATCAGCCCCAGCATTTT; cdr3_aa: CASSLFSAGNQPQHF; d_call: NA; j_call: TRBJ1-5; clone_size: NA; v_call: TRBV18
cdr3_nt: TGTGCCAGCAGTTGGGCAGGCAGCAACAATGAGCAGTTCTTC; cdr3_aa: CASSWAGSNNEQFF; d_call: NA; j_call: TRBJ2-1; clone_size: once; v_call: TRBV27
cdr3_nt: TGCGCCAGCAGTGCCACAGGGAACACTGAAGCTTTCTTT; cdr3_aa: CASSATGNTEAFF; d_call: NA; j_call: TRBJ1-1; clone_size: NA; v_call: TRBV10-1
cdr3_nt: TGCGCCAGCAGCGACAGGGTTGGGGCGTATAGCAATCAGCCCCAGCATTTT; cdr3_aa: CASSDRVGAYSNQPQHF; d_call: TRBD1; j_call: TRBJ1-5; clone_size: NA; v_call: TRBV5-1